The 28 T cell receptor beta chains given below trace back to one sample, sequenced in a study of identical twins. MiXCR was run by TCRdb on the 5' RACE reads, yielding one entry per CDR3 protein. The sample yields about 730,000 distinct CDR3 sequences, less than 25% seen once. A further study also used this sample, focusing on T cells expressing NK-cell markers.

Input material: PBMCs. The source of these receptors is a woman aged 18 to 35 in good health.

The chain employs TRBV20-1 and TRBJ2-3, with TRBD2 matching 9 bases. Looked up from germline, CDR1 is DFQATT and CDR2 is SNEGSKA (reference sequence). The CDR3 consists of 18 residues. The V and J ends lost 0 bases and 5 bases, in that order; junction bases with no gene match: 15. The CDR3 loop is CSARDSGQIAGDQDTQYF. For the CDR3, the DNA is TGCAGTGCTAGAGATTCGGGGCAGATAGCGGGGGATCAAGATACGCAGTATTTT.

This chain connects TRBV6-1 to TRBJ2-3; D is perhaps TRBD2 (5 bases). The V end lost 6 bases, the J end lost 5 bases, and 18 bases lay between the germline ends. This CDR3 spans 15 amino acids. Germline V gene lookup returns CDR1 MNHNS and CDR2 SASEGT. As DNA, the CDR3 is TGTGCCAGCAGAGCCCGGGAAGTGAATGGAGATACGCAGTATTTT. This encodes CASRAREVNGDTQYF.

This clonotype was detected a few times. One junction end does not reproduce the germline sequence, and a read error may be involved. The J gene is TRBJ2-1, the V gene TRBV12-3 or TRBV12-4; 9 nucleotides line up with TRBD2. CDR3 length: 14 amino acids. In nucleotides, the CDR3 is TGTGCCAGCAGAAGGGCGGCGGGAGGGCCATCAGGGATCTTC. This gives the protein CASRRAAGGPSGIF.

The chain links TRBV5-1 to TRBJ1-2; D is possibly TRBD1 (5 bases). This CDR3 is 14 amino acids long. CDR1 is SGHRS and CDR2 is YFSETQ in the germline V gene. Trimming stripped 4 bases from V and 2 bases from J, with 12 bases between. The CDR3 nucleotides read TGCGCCAGCAGCCGGGAGGGGATAAACTATGGCTACACCTTC. This translates into CASSREGINYGYTF.

The chain recombines TRBV12-3 or TRBV12-4 with TRBJ2-5; D ambiguous. The CDR3 covers 12 residues. Trimming removed 6 bases at V and 5 bases at J, with 10 bases between. The DNA for the CDR3 is TGTGCCAGCAGCCCGGAATCCGAGACCCAGTACTTC. Translated: CASSPESETQYF.

The V and J genes are TRBV12-3 or TRBV12-4 and TRBJ2-1, with TRBD2 matching 11 bases. The V and J ends lost 4 bases and 3 bases, in that order; junction bases with no gene match: 5. This CDR3 has 16 residues. The CDR3 nucleotides are TGTGCCAGCAGTTCCCCGGGACTAGCGGTCTACAATGAGCAGTTCTTC. This encodes CASSSPGLAVYNEQFF.

This clonotype was counted between two and nine times. The CDR3 region has the DNA TGTGCCAGCAGTGAAGCAGGGAGTGTTCGTGGAGCTTTCTTT. Residues: CASSEAGSVRGAFF. This rearrangement joins TRBV6-1 to TRBJ1-1; D unresolved. Per the germline V gene, CDR1 is MNHNS and CDR2 is SASEGT. Trimming left V 0 bases short and J 10 bases short, with 15 bases between. The CDR3 totals 14 residues.

This clonotype was counted only a few times. V usage is TRBV20-1 and J usage is TRBJ2-1; D not certain. CDR1 DFQATT and CDR2 SNEGSKA come from the germline V gene (reference sequence). V shed 0 bases and J shed 7 bases, with 7 bases lying between them. The CDR3 consists of 12 residues. DNA for the CDR3: TGCAGTGCTAGAGATCCCAGGAATGAGCAGTTCTTC. Protein product: CSARDPRNEQFF.

V is TRBV12-3 or TRBV12-4 and J is TRBJ2-1, with D perhaps TRBD2 (5 bases). Trimming took off 2 bases at V and 6 bases at J, with 17 bases between the two ends. The CDR3 spans 16 residues. CDR3 in amino acids: CASSLWVGIKINEQFF. The CDR3 region has the DNA TGTGCCAGCAGTTTATGGGTCGGGATCAAAATCAATGAGCAGTTCTTC.

This clonotype was counted between two and nine times. The chain combines TRBV12-3 or TRBV12-4 with TRBJ1-5; D remains ambiguous. V was clipped by 2 bases and J by 3 bases, with 5 bases between them. The CDR3 loop spans 13 amino acids. CDR3 amino acids: CASSLWYNQPQHF. The CDR3 DNA reads as TGTGCCAGCAGTTTATGGTACAATCAGCCCCAGCATTTT.

This clonotype has a handful of counts. The rearrangement uses TRBV6-5 and TRBJ1-2; D not certain. Germline V gene data show CDR1 as MNHEY and CDR2 as SVGAGI. Trimming removed 0 bases from V and 7 bases from J, with 18 bases in between. This CDR3 contains 16 residues. The CDR3 DNA reads TGTGCCAGCAGTTACTCGAGTTTACAGTTGCCGGGTGGCTACACCTTC. Encoded protein: CASSYSSLQLPGGYTF.

The rearrangement uses TRBV5-5 and TRBJ2-1, with TRBD2 matching 7 bases. J lost 6 bases, V lost 4 bases, and 10 bases had no gene match. The CDR3 sequence is 15 residues long. Germline V gene lookup returns CDR1 SGHKS and CDR2 YYEKEE (reference sequence). The CDR3 protein is CASSLEGLAVNEQFF. CDR3 bases: TGTGCCAGCAGCCTGGAAGGGCTAGCGGTCAATGAGCAGTTCTTC. The variable domain in full, with the rest retrieved from reference TRBV5-5 and TRBJ2-1, is DAGVTQSPTHLIKTRGQQVTLRCSPISGHKSVSWYQQVLGQGPQFIFQYYEKEERGRGNFPDRFSARQFPNYSSELNVNALLLGDSALYLCASSLEGLAVNEQFFGPGTRLTVL.

This clonotype was picked up a small number of times. The chain carries TRBV12-3 or TRBV12-4 and TRBJ2-4; tentative D call: TRBD1 (5 bases). This CDR3 has 17 residues. V was shortened by 3 bases and J by 1 base, with 16 bases between the two germline ends. The CDR3 DNA follows: TGTGCCAGCAGTTTGGGTCGGACACCCTTTGCCAAAAACATTCAGTACTTC. Translating it yields CASSLGRTPFAKNIQYF.

This clonotype turned up a few times. The chain employs TRBV10-3 and TRBJ1-2; D is ambiguous. Germline V lookup: CDR1 ENHRY, CDR2 SYGVKD. The CDR3 length is 12 residues. V lost 7 bases, J lost 8 bases, and 14 bases lay in between. CDR3 DNA sequence: TGTGCCATCAAGGCACAGTTCAGAGGCTACACCTTC. Its translation is CAIKAQFRGYTF.

The chain employs TRBV6-5 and TRBJ2-7; D possibly matches TRBD1 or TRBD2 (5 bases each). The germline V gene encodes CDR1 MNHEY and CDR2 SVGAGI. V was cut by 8 bases and J by 2 bases, with 10 bases left in between. This CDR3 has 12 residues. The chain's CDR3 is CASGGATYEQYF. The DNA of the CDR3 is TGTGCCAGCGGGGGAGCCACCTACGAGCAGTACTTC.

The gene calls are TRBV12-3 or TRBV12-4 and TRBJ1-1; D may be TRBD1 (6 bases). CDR3 length: 11 residues. The V end lost 7 bases, the J end lost 10 bases, and 13 bases lay between the germline ends. The CDR3 here is CASTPDRVAFF. The CDR3 DNA is TGTGCCAGCACCCCGGACAGAGTAGCTTTCTTT.

The chain combines TRBV5-5 with TRBJ2-7, with 13 bases identical to TRBD2. The CDR3 spans 18 residues. Germline CDR1 reads SGHKS; CDR2 reads YYEKEE (reference sequence). J was trimmed by 0 bases and V by 1 base; bases with no gene match: 7. The CDR3 nucleotides read TGTGCCAGCAGCTTGTCGGGACTAGCGGGAAGGAGCTCCTACGAGCAGTACTTC. It encodes CASSLSGLAGRSSYEQYF.

This clonotype has at least ten counts. V is TRBV6-1 and J is TRBJ1-5; D unresolved. Germline V CDR1 and CDR2: MNHNS, SASEGT. Trimming pared 6 bases from V and 3 bases from J, leaving 12 bases between. This CDR3 has 14 residues. The CDR3 loop is CASRPFSFNQPQHF. The CDR3, as DNA: TGTGCCAGCAGGCCTTTCTCTTTCAATCAGCCCCAGCATTTT.

The genes are TRBV7-9 and TRBJ2-2, with D possibly matching TRBD1 (6 bases). This CDR3 spans 16 amino acids. Trimming shortened V by 6 bases and J by 8 bases, and 22 bases separated the two germline ends. Per the germline V gene, CDR1 is SEHNR and CDR2 is FQNEAQ (reference sequence). The CDR3 loop reads CASSNPGRGASGELFF. CDR3 bases: TGTGCCAGCAGTAACCCCGGCAGGGGCGCGTCTGGGGAGCTGTTTTTT.

The V call is TRBV20-1, the J call TRBJ2-3, with D perhaps TRBD1 (6 bases). Trimming stripped 6 bases from V and 0 bases from J, with 16 bases between. This CDR3 comprises 15 residues. CDR1 DFQATT and CDR2 SNEGSKA come from the germline V gene (reference sequence). In nucleotides, the CDR3 is TGCAGTGCAATTACCGGGACACATAGCACAGATACGCAGTATTTT. Translating it yields CSAITGTHSTDTQYF.

As DNA, the CDR3 is TGCGCCAGCAGCCAAGAGAGGGGGCATGTGCAGTTCTTC. Amino acid sequence: CASSQERGHVQFF. The chain has TRBV4-3 and TRBJ2-1; 7 nucleotides align to TRBD1. CDR1 and CDR2 from the germline V gene are LGHNA and YSLEER. Trimming took 0 bases from V and 12 from J; bases not matched to a gene: 5. CDR3 length equals 13 residues.

In this sample, this clonotype turned up a few times. The chain uses TRBV6-5 and TRBJ1-5; D gene uncertain. Trimming left V 2 bases short and J 3 bases short, with 8 bases between. The CDR3 extends over 14 amino acids. Looked up from germline, CDR1 is MNHEY and CDR2 is SVGAGI. In nucleotides, the CDR3 is TGTGCCAGCAGTTACGACAAATACAATCAGCCCCAGCATTTT. This translates into CASSYDKYNQPQHF.

This clonotype showed up just a few times. This chain joins TRBV29-1 and TRBJ1-2, with D hard to call. Trimming pared 5 bases from V and 7 bases from J, leaving 11 bases between. Germline V gene lookup returns CDR1 SQVTM and CDR2 ANQGSEA. The CDR3 loop spans 11 amino acids. Written as DNA, the CDR3 is TGCAGCGTTACCGGGATCGGTGGCTACACCTTC. This codes for CSVTGIGGYTF.

This sequence joins TRBV5-1 and TRBJ2-3; D gene uncertain. The CDR3 runs 14 residues. Germline loops: CDR1 SGHRS, CDR2 YFSETQ. Trimming shortened V by 2 bases and J by 3 bases, and 10 bases separated the two germline ends. CDR3 nucleotides: TGCGCCAGCAGCTTCAGAGGATTAACAGATACGCAGTATTTT. Its protein product is CASSFRGLTDTQYF.

This clonotype has just a few counts. J is TRBJ2-7 and V is TRBV5-1; TRBD2 matches at 8 bases. In germline, CDR1 is SGHRS, CDR2 YFSETQ. The junction had 5 bases not matched to a gene; V was cut back by 3 bases and J by 3 bases. The CDR3 runs to 14 residues. Written as DNA, the CDR3 is TGCGCCAGCAGCTCGGGGGGGAAAGTCTACGAGCAGTACTTC. This gives the protein CASSSGGKVYEQYF.

The V gene is TRBV12-3 or TRBV12-4, the J gene TRBJ2-7, with no clear D. The V end was cut by 0 bases, the J end by 7 bases, with 13 bases between. The CDR3 runs 14 residues. As DNA, the CDR3 is TGTGCCAGCAGTTTAGCGTCTTCCTTGGGAGAGCAGTACTTC. Translation gives CASSLASSLGEQYF.

Details on this clonotype: At one end, the junction sequence differs from germline, possibly due to a read error. This chain connects TRBV5-5 to TRBJ2-7; no reliable D call. This CDR3 is built from 14 residues. Germline V CDR1 and CDR2: SGHKS, YYEKEE (reference sequence). The CDR3 coding sequence is TGTGCTAGCAGCCCCCACCCCTCTGGCTACGAGCAGTACTTC. Protein: CASSPHPSGYEQYF.

The chain joins TRBV29-1 to TRBJ2-3; D not certain. The CDR3 is 13 amino acids. With 6 bases removed from V and 3 bases from J, the gap between germline ends came to 13 bases. Per the germline V gene, CDR1 is SQVTM and CDR2 is ANQGSEA. CDR3 coding DNA: TGCAGCGTCGAGCCGGGTAGTACAGATACGCAGTATTTT. It codes for CSVEPGSTDTQYF.